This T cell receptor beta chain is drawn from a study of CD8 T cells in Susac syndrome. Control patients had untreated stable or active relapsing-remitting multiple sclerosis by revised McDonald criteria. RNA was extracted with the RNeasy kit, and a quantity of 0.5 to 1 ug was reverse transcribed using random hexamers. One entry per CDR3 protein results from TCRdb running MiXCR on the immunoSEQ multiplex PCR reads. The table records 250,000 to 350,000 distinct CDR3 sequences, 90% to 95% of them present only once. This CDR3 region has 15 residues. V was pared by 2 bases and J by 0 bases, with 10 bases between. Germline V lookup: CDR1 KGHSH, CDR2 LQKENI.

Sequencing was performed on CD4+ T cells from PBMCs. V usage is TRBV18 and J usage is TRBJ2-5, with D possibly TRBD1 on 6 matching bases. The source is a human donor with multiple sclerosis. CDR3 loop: CASSPLDSHQETQYF. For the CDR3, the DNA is TGTGCCAGCTCACCATTGGACAGCCACCAAGAGACCCAGTACTTC.